A selection of T cell receptor beta chains follows, all from one sample in a study of cytomegalovirus exposure and HLA in healthy donors. This table comes from immunoSEQ multiplex PCR, and its TCRdb copy is limited to in-frame clones, with some not included. The table shows about 170,000 clones, with over 65% occurring only once. Sequencing was done on a sample of PBMCs. These receptors were taken from a man between 40 and 49 years old in good health and CMV-seropositive. CDR3s include the opening cysteine and the closing phenylalanine or tryptophan. D genes are given only for firm matches. For some rows the clone size is stated as once, few or many, or as a class when expanded; others skip it.

clone size: NA; V gene: TRBV6-6; D gene: NA; J gene: TRBJ1-4; CDR3 DNA: TGTGCCAGCAGGGGCGGACAGAAGTCCGCTGAAAAACTGTTTTTT; CDR3 protein: CASRGGQKSAEKLFF
clone size: NA; V gene: TRBV6-5; D gene: NA; J gene: TRBJ1-1; CDR3 DNA: TGTGCCAGCAGTACTGACACTGAAGCTTTCTTT; CDR3 protein: CASSTDTEAFF
clone size: few; V gene: TRBV5-1; D gene: TRBD2; J gene: TRBJ2-4; CDR3 DNA: TGCGCCAGCAGCTTGAAGACTAGCGGGGGGATAGCCAAAAACATTCAGTACTTC; CDR3 protein: CASSLKTSGGIAKNIQYF
clone size: NA; V gene: TRBV19; D gene: NA; J gene: TRBJ2-7; CDR3 DNA: TGTGCCAGTAGTTCGATGACAGGTATTGGATACGAGCAGTACTTC; CDR3 protein: CASSSMTGIGYEQYF
clone size: NA; V gene: TRBV30; D gene: NA; J gene: TRBJ1-2; CDR3 DNA: TGTGCCTGGAGTGTCGAGGGAAGAGGTAGCTATGGCTACACCTTC; CDR3 protein: CAWSVEGRGSYGYTF
clone size: NA; V gene: TRBV30; D gene: TRBD1; J gene: TRBJ1-2; CDR3 DNA: TGTGCCTGGAGTGTAAGTGGAGGACAGGGGGTTGTGGGCTACACCTTC; CDR3 protein: CAWSVSGGQGVVGYTF
clone size: NA; V gene: TRBV7-8; D gene: TRBD1; J gene: TRBJ2-1; CDR3 DNA: TGTGCCAGCAGCTCGGGGACAGGGGGCGGGGATGAGCAGTTCTTC; CDR3 protein: CASSSGTGGGDEQFF
clone size: NA; V gene: TRBV2; D gene: TRBD2; J gene: TRBJ2-7; CDR3 DNA: TGTGCCAGTCGGGGGGTCTCCTACGAGCAGTACTTC; CDR3 protein: CASRGVSYEQYF
clone size: few; V gene: TRBV25-1; D gene: TRBD2; J gene: TRBJ2-1; CDR3 DNA: TGTGCCAGCACCTGGGGCAGGGAGGGAAATGAGCAGTTCTTC; CDR3 protein: CASTWGREGNEQFF
clone size: NA; V gene: TRBV27; D gene: TRBD2; J gene: TRBJ2-2; CDR3 DNA: TGTGCCAGCAGCTCGTCCCCCGGGGGGGCGTACACCGGGGAGCTGTTTTTT; CDR3 protein: CASSSSPGGAYTGELFF
clone size: NA; V gene: TRBV10-3; D gene: TRBD1; J gene: TRBJ2-7; CDR3 DNA: TGTGCCATCAGTGTTGACAGGGCCGAGCAGTACTTC; CDR3 protein: CAISVDRAEQYF
clone size: NA; V gene: TRBV2; D gene: TRBD1; J gene: TRBJ2-2; CDR3 DNA: TGTGCCAGACAGGGGGCTGGGACCGGGGAGCTGTTTTTT; CDR3 protein: CARQGAGTGELFF
clone size: NA; V gene: TRBV25-1; D gene: NA; J gene: TRBJ2-5; CDR3 DNA: TGTGCCAGCAGTGAATTGGGTCCGGCCGGGGAGACCCAGTACTTC; CDR3 protein: CASSELGPAGETQYF
clone size: NA; V gene: TRBV30; D gene: NA; J gene: TRBJ1-2; CDR3 DNA: TGTGCCTGGAGTCCTACAGGGAGAAGAAGCTATGGCTACACCTTC; CDR3 protein: CAWSPTGRRSYGYTF
clone size: NA; V gene: TRBV2; D gene: TRBD2; J gene: TRBJ2-1; CDR3 DNA: TGTGCCAGCAACACTCGGGGGCGGGGGGCGATCTCCTACAATGAGCAGTTCTTC; CDR3 protein: CASNTRGRGAISYNEQFF
clone size: NA; V gene: TRBV4-1; D gene: NA; J gene: TRBJ1-2; CDR3 DNA: TGCGCCAGCAGCTCTCCGTTAGGGCGGGTAGGCTATGGCTACACCTTC; CDR3 protein: CASSSPLGRVGYGYTF
clone size: NA; V gene: TRBV9; D gene: TRBD2; J gene: TRBJ2-1; CDR3 DNA: TGTGCCAGCAGCGTCGAAGGGGGGGCGGGGGGTTACAATGAGCAGTTCTTC; CDR3 protein: CASSVEGGAGGYNEQFF
clone size: NA; V gene: TRBV9; D gene: NA; J gene: TRBJ1-5; CDR3 DNA: TGTGCCAGCAGCGTAGACACGGGTACCGAGCCCCAGCATTTT; CDR3 protein: CASSVDTGTEPQHF